This TCR beta chain stems from a study of Ad26.COV2.S vaccination and SARS-CoV-2 variants. Study-wide background: COV1001, an Ad26.COV2.S trial, supplied this vaccine-arm donor. Study-wide results and caveats: Substantial breadth was reported for post-vaccination spike-specific CD8+ and CD4+ T cells.

Stated treatment: about 20 received Ad26.COV2.S at low or high dose, single or two shots; a few received placebo; per-sample allocation not given. Sample collection was performed on day 63 after the first vaccine or placebo injection. The study used a vaccine consisting of an Ad26 vector that expressed Wuhan-strain SARS-CoV-2 spike. Comments on this clone: Its antigen is unidentified.

Profiled with immunoSEQ multiplex PCR; TCRdb holds only in-frame clones, not every one. Found here are fewer than 400,000 clones, around 90% of them singletons; the top ten hold 4.5% to 5.5%. Sequencing used peripheral blood, obtained in a trial of Ad26.COV2.S vaccine versus placebo. The TCR comes from a person aged 18 to 65 who received the Ad26.COV2.S COVID-19 vaccine or a placebo.

The CDR3: CASRGLESRADTQYF. In DNA, the CDR3 is TGTGCCAGCAGGGGACTGGAAAGCAGGGCAGATACGCAGTATTTT. V is TRBV7-8 and J is TRBJ2-3; possible D gene TRBD2, 6 bases. Germline V gives CDR1 SGHVS, CDR2 FQNEAQ. The CDR3 is 15 amino acids. Trimming cost V 6 bases and J 4 bases, with 17 bases left between them.